The 32 T cell receptor beta chains listed next were all sequenced from one sample in a study of cytomegalovirus exposure and HLA in healthy donors. Sequencing was performed with immunoSEQ multiplex PCR; in TCRdb, only in-frame clones are kept and a portion is missing. The table lists approximately 150,000 clones, roughly nine tenths of them singletons. Sequencing was performed on PBMCs. The receptors here all came from a woman aged 18-29 years in good health and CMV-seropositive.

The chain has TRBV6-1 and TRBJ1-2; D not certain. Trimming took 4 bases from V and 7 from J, leaving 13 bases between them. Germline CDR1 and CDR2: MNHNS and SASEGT. The CDR3 sequence is 13 residues long. The CDR3 protein is CASSGIGLAGYTF. CDR3 bases: TGTGCCAGCAGTGGAATAGGACTAGCTGGCTACACCTTC.

The chain recombines TRBV5-1 with TRBJ2-3; TRBD2 agrees at 15 bases. The V and J ends lost 4 bases and 4 bases, in that order; junction bases with no gene match: 1. This CDR3 is 15 amino acids long. Per germline, CDR1 SGHRS and CDR2 YFSETQ. The CDR3 DNA sequence: TGCGCCAGCAGCCGGACTAGCGGGAGGGCAGATACGCAGTATTTT. Its protein is CASSRTSGRADTQYF.

This clone appeared a single time. The chain couples TRBV30 to TRBJ2-1, with a tentative D call TRBD1 (6 bases). V lost 5 bases, J lost 4 bases, and 15 bases lay in between. Germline lookup yields CDR1 GTSNPN and CDR2 SVGIG (reference sequence). The CDR3 totals 14 residues. In DNA form, the CDR3 reads TGTGCCTGGGCTAGACAGGCCTCATACAATGAGCAGTTCTTC. Amino acid sequence: CAWARQASYNEQFF.

The V and J genes are TRBV6-1 and TRBJ1-3; TRBD1 matches at 7 bases. CDR1 and CDR2 (germline): MNHNS, SASEGT. The CDR3 has 14 residues. Trimming cost V 3 bases and J 4 bases; bases outside gene matches: 3. DNA of the CDR3: TGTGCCAGCAGTGAGTCGGACAGGGGAAACACCATATATTTT. Protein product: CASSESDRGNTIYF.

The V gene is TRBV28, the J gene TRBJ2-7; no clear D. Per the germline V gene, CDR1 is MDHEN and CDR2 is SYDVKM. This CDR3 contains 17 residues. V lost 4 bases and J 3 bases, leaving 22 bases between the germline ends. Here the CDR3 reads CASSYHLRQVIVYEQYF. CDR3 nucleotides: TGTGCCAGCAGTTACCATCTAAGGCAGGTGATCGTCTACGAGCAGTACTTC.

This clone has a single count. CDR3 in DNA: TGTGCCAGCAGTGACCCACGGCCTAGCGGATCCTACGAGCAGTACTTC. Translation: CASSDPRPSGSYEQYF. The rearrangement joins TRBV6-1 to TRBJ2-7; 7 bases align to TRBD2. CDR3 size: 16 residues. V dropped 3 bases and J dropped 1; count of bases not matched to a gene: 9. From germline, CDR1 is MNHNS and CDR2 SASEGT.

V usage is TRBV28 and J usage is TRBJ1-1; D is unresolved. Germline V gene lookup returns CDR1 MDHEN and CDR2 SYDVKM. Between the trimmed V and J ends, which lost 6 bases and 4 bases, there was a span of 9 bases. The CDR3 consists of 12 residues. The CDR3 loop reads CASSLFLTEAFF. In DNA form, the CDR3 reads TGTGCCAGCAGCCTGTTTCTCACTGAAGCTTTCTTT.

The V gene is TRBV2, the J gene TRBJ2-7, with 10 bases lining up with TRBD1. Germline lookup yields CDR1 SNHLY and CDR2 FYNNEI. After removal of 6 bases from V and 3 bases from J, the junction contained 2 bases not matched to a gene. This CDR3 comprises 13 residues. The CDR3 reads CASSGQGVYEQYF. DNA of the CDR3: TGTGCCAGCAGCGGACAGGGGGTCTACGAGCAGTACTTC.

The chain joins TRBV30 to TRBJ2-1; D ambiguous. Germline-derived CDR1 and CDR2 are GTSNPN and SVGIG (reference sequence). The CDR3 runs 15 residues. Trimming stripped 5 bases from V and 0 bases from J, with 14 bases between. DNA of the CDR3: TGTGCCTGGTGCTCCCGCTTGAGCTCCTACAATGAGCAGTTCTTC. This encodes CAWCSRLSSYNEQFF. Combining the CDR3 with reference TRBV30 and TRBJ2-1 gives the whole variable domain SQTIHQWPATLVQPVGSPLSLECTVEGTSNPNLYWYRQAAGRGLQLLFYSVGIGQISSEVPQNLSASRPQDRQFILSSKKLLLSDSGFYLCAWCSRLSSYNEQFFGPGTRLTVL.

This sequence joins TRBV5-1 and TRBJ2-1; D uncertain. Germline CDR1 SGHRS, CDR2 YFSETQ. The CDR3 sequence is 17 residues long. V was pared by 0 bases and J by 0 bases, with 13 bases between. DNA of the CDR3: TGCGCCAGCAGCTTGGTTTTCCAGGCGACCTCCTACAATGAGCAGTTCTTC. Translation: CASSLVFQATSYNEQFF.

This rearrangement joins TRBV10-1 to TRBJ2-5; TRBD2 aligns across 10 bases. J gave up 2 bases and V 0 bases, and 3 bases lay outside the gene matches. Per germline, CDR1 WNHNN and CDR2 SYGVQD (reference sequence). This CDR3 region has 16 residues. DNA of the CDR3: TGCGCCAGCAGTGAGTCACCTAGCGGGGGACAAGAGACCCAGTACTTC. Amino acids: CASSESPSGGQETQYF.

The chain couples TRBV6-5 to TRBJ1-2, with D maybe TRBD1 (5 bases). Between the trimmed V and J ends, which lost 6 bases and 5 bases, there was a span of 16 bases. The CDR3 contains 14 residues. Germline CDR1 is MNHEY and CDR2 is SVGAGI. The CDR3 sequence: CASRRGREEYGYTF. Written as DNA, the CDR3 is TGTGCCAGCAGAAGGGGCCGGGAGGAGTATGGCTACACCTTC.

This clone was seen a handful of times. This sequence joins TRBV7-9 and TRBJ1-1, with D perhaps TRBD1 (6 bases). Per the germline V gene, CDR1 is SEHNR and CDR2 is FQNEAQ (reference sequence). Trimming removed 3 bases from V and 1 base from J, with 9 bases in between. This CDR3 is 14 amino acids long. CDR3 residues: CASSFQGRNTEAFF. The CDR3 nucleotides are TGTGCCAGCAGCTTCCAGGGGAGGAACACTGAAGCTTTCTTT.

The V gene is TRBV15, the J gene TRBJ2-7; 8 bases line up with TRBD2. This CDR3 region has 16 residues. From germline, CDR1 is LNHNV and CDR2 YYDKDF (reference sequence). J was trimmed by 6 bases and V by 3 bases; bases with no gene match: 13. The CDR3 region has the DNA TGTGCCACCAGCAGGGGTAATGCGGGAGGACTCCTCGAGCAGTACTTC. Amino acids: CATSRGNAGGLLEQYF. Based on the CDR3 plus reference TRBV15 and TRBJ2-7, the full variable domain is DAMVIQNPRYQVTQFGKPVTLSCSQTLNHNVMYWYQQKSSQAPKLLFHYYDKDFNNEADTPDNFQSRRPNTSFCFLDIRSPGLGDTAMYLCATSRGNAGGLLEQYFGPGTRLTVT.

This clone has just one count. The V call is TRBV19, the J call TRBJ2-1; TRBD2 aligns across 8 bases. Unmatched junction bases numbered 9, after V lost 5 bases and J lost 9 bases. Germline CDR1 reads LNHDA; CDR2 reads SQIVND (reference sequence). The CDR3 sequence is 14 residues long. The CDR3 protein is CASSSGIGGVEQFF. CDR3 in DNA: TGTGCCAGTAGTTCGGGGATCGGGGGGGTTGAGCAGTTCTTC.

The chain links TRBV11-2 to TRBJ2-3; TRBD2 aligns across 7 bases. With 4 bases clipped from V and 0 bases from J, the junction kept 4 bases outside the gene matches. The germline V gene has CDR1 SGHAT and CDR2 FQNNGV. This CDR3 has 15 amino acids. The CDR3 DNA follows: TGTGCCAGCAGCTCAAGCGGGGTGAGCACAGATACGCAGTATTTT. It translates to CASSSSGVSTDTQYF.

The sample holds one count of this clone. This sequence joins TRBV10-3 and TRBJ2-3; TRBD2 matches 9 bases. V was clipped by 9 bases and J by 4 bases; unmatched bases: 8. The CDR3 has 14 amino acids. CDR1 and CDR2 from the germline V gene are ENHRY and SYGVKD. CDR3 bases: TGTGCCATTCAGGGGATAGCGGGGGCAGATACGCAGTATTTT. Translated, it gives CAIQGIAGADTQYF.

The CDR3 DNA reads as TGTGCCAGCGCTCCGGGACTAAGCACAGATACGCAGTATTTT. Amino acid sequence: CASAPGLSTDTQYF. This rearrangement joins TRBV19 to TRBJ2-3; TRBD2 aligns across 7 bases. This CDR3 is 14 amino acids long. V gave up 9 bases and J gave up 0 bases; unmatched junction bases: 6. Germline lookup yields CDR1 LNHDA and CDR2 SQIVND (reference sequence).

This clone came up many times. CDR3 region: CASSDSGTSLINEQFF. In DNA form, the CDR3 reads TGTGCCAGCAGTGACTCGGGGACTAGCCTAATCAATGAGCAGTTCTTC. The gene calls are TRBV6-4 and TRBJ2-1; 9 nucleotides line up with TRBD2. CDR3 size: 16 residues. The germline V gene has CDR1 MRHNA and CDR2 SNTAGT. The junction had 6 bases not matched to a gene; V was cut back by 0 bases and J by 6 bases.

Only one count was recorded for this clone. This chain uses TRBV27 with TRBJ2-7, with TRBD1 identical over 10 bases. The CDR3 covers 16 residues. In germline, CDR1 is MNHEY, CDR2 SMNVEV (reference sequence). Trimming at V came to 5 bases and at J to 0 bases, leaving 7 bases not matched to a gene. The chain's CDR3 is CASSPPTGGSSYEQYF. Written as DNA, the CDR3 is TGTGCCAGCAGTCCCCCGACAGGGGGCAGCTCCTACGAGCAGTACTTC.

The rearrangement joins TRBV9 to TRBJ2-1; the D gene is possibly TRBD2 (6 bases). The CDR3 is 16 amino acids. The V gene's germline CDR1 is SGDLS and CDR2 YYNGEE. V gave up 0 bases and J gave up 6 bases, with 16 bases separating them. Here the CDR3 DNA reads TGTGCCAGCAGCGTAGCTACTACCGGGAGCCTCAATGAGCAGTTCTTC. Residues: CASSVATTGSLNEQFF.

This rearrangement joins TRBV7-7 to TRBJ2-3, with 9 positions matching TRBD1. Trimming took 5 bases from V and 4 from J; bases not matched to a gene: 7. Germline-derived CDR1 and CDR2 are SSHAT and FNYEAQ (reference sequence). This CDR3 is 15 amino acids long. The CDR3 protein is CASSAGTGMPDTQYF. The CDR3 bases are TGTGCCAGCAGCGCCGGGACAGGGATGCCAGATACGCAGTATTTT. The full variable domain, rest sourced from reference TRBV7-7 and TRBJ2-3, is GAGVSQSPRYKVTKRGQDVTLRCDPISSHATLYWYQQALGQGPEFLTYFNYEAQPDKSGLPSDRFSAERPEGSISTLTIQRTEQRDSAMYRCASSAGTGMPDTQYFGPGTRLTVL.

CDR3 residues: CASSRPQAAGELFF. The CDR3 DNA follows: TGTGCCAGCAGCCGACCCCAAGCGGCCGGGGAGCTGTTTTTT. The J gene is TRBJ2-2, the V gene TRBV5-4, with D possibly matching TRBD2 (5 bases). With 4 bases removed from V and 6 bases from J, the gap between germline ends came to 13 bases. The CDR3 is 14 residues long. Per germline, CDR1 SGHNT and CDR2 YYREEE (reference sequence).

The chain links TRBV4-1 to TRBJ1-2; 7 bases fit TRBD1. This CDR3 region has 14 residues. Germline lookup yields CDR1 MGHRA and CDR2 YSYEKL. V gave up 6 bases and J gave up 7 bases; unmatched junction bases: 11. CDR3 residues: CASSSGTERVGYTF. CDR3 DNA: TGCGCCAGCAGTTCCGGGACAGAAAGGGTTGGCTACACCTTC.

The V gene is TRBV7-3, the J gene TRBJ2-7; a weak D match, TRBD2 (5 bases). CDR3 length: 14 residues. Trimming cost V 2 bases and J 7 bases, with 15 bases left between them. Germline V lookup: CDR1 SGHTA, CDR2 FQGTGA. The DNA of the CDR3 is TGTGCCAGCAGCTTATCCCAAATTTCGGGGGAGCAGTACTTC. This encodes CASSLSQISGEQYF.

The chain has TRBV29-1 and TRBJ1-1; D remains ambiguous. V was trimmed by 4 bases and J by 1 base, leaving 7 bases between them. Per germline, CDR1 SQVTM and CDR2 ANQGSEA. The CDR3 has 12 residues. The CDR3 nucleotides read TGCAGCGTTGGGCCTGGGAACACTGAAGCTTTCTTT. This codes for CSVGPGNTEAFF.

For this clone: The junction and the germline gene differ at one end; a read error may be behind it. V usage is TRBV2 and J usage is TRBJ1-2, with 7 bases identical to TRBD1. There are 12 residues in the CDR3. CDR1 SNHLY and CDR2 FYNNEI come from the germline V gene. The CDR3 reads CASSGTADGFGF. CDR3 sequence (DNA): TGTGCCAGCAGCGGGACAGCGGATGGCTTTGGCTTC. The full variable domain, rest sourced from reference TRBV2 and TRBJ1-2, is EPEVTQTPSHQVTQMGQEVILRCVPISNHLYFYWYRQILGQKVEFLVSFYNNEISEKSEIFDDQFSVERPDGSNFTLKIRSTKLEDSAMYFCASSGTADGFGFGSGTRLTVV.

V and J are TRBV7-6 and TRBJ2-5, with unresolved D. V dropped 5 bases and J dropped 7 bases, with 8 bases sitting between them. Germline CDR1 SGHVS, CDR2 FNYEAQ. The CDR3 is made up of 11 amino acids. For the CDR3, the DNA is TGTGCCAGCAGCCTGAGAGGGACCCAGTACTTC. Amino acids: CASSLRGTQYF. The full variable domain, with the rest looked up from reference TRBV7-6 and TRBJ2-5, is GAGVSQSPRYKVTKRGQDVALRCDPISGHVSLYWYRQALGQGPEFLTYFNYEAQQDKSGLPNDRFSAERPEGSISTLTIQRTEQRDSAMYRCASSLRGTQYFGPGTRLLVL.

V usage is TRBV28 and J usage is TRBJ1-1; D remains unclear. V lost 5 bases, J lost 1 base, and 8 bases lay in between. The CDR3 covers 13 residues. CDR1 MDHEN and CDR2 SYDVKM come from the germline V gene. The CDR3 spells CASSPVPNTEAFF. CDR3 DNA sequence: TGTGCCAGCAGTCCGGTCCCGAACACTGAAGCTTTCTTT.

The rearrangement joins TRBV5-1 to TRBJ2-1; D remains ambiguous. The CDR3 length is 13 residues. With 6 bases removed from V and 0 bases from J, the gap between germline ends came to 7 bases. CDR1 and CDR2 (germline): SGHRS, YFSETQ. CDR3 residues: CASNLDSYNEQFF. As DNA, the CDR3 is TGCGCCAGCAATTTAGACTCCTACAATGAGCAGTTCTTC.

The chain combines TRBV30 with TRBJ2-7; no firm D call. This CDR3 comprises 12 residues. CDR1 and CDR2 from the germline V gene are GTSNPN and SVGIG (reference sequence). V was shortened by 2 bases and J by 5 bases, with 10 bases between the two germline ends. CDR3: CAWSPYLDEQYF. The CDR3 DNA reads as TGTGCCTGGAGTCCCTACTTGGACGAGCAGTACTTC.

The chain joins TRBV21-1 to TRBJ1-2. TRBV21-1 is a pseudogene. There are 15 residues in the CDR3. CDR3 amino acids: CASSKRARLTPFFTF. As DNA, the CDR3 is TGTGCCAGCAGCAAGAGGGCCAGACTAACACCTTTCTTCACCTTC.